A single sample gave rise to the 20 T cell receptor beta chains below, sequenced in a study of lymphopenia after photon versus proton radiotherapy. Assay: immunoSEQ multiplex PCR; the TCRdb copy retains only in-frame clones and omits some. Of fewer than 25,000 clones listed, around 84% are singletons. The sample in question was peripheral blood, obtained from a patient treated with photon-based radiotherapy. The receptors shown here come from a man aged 35 to 55 with gastric cancer.

This chain uses TRBV7-6 with TRBJ2-7; D ambiguous. V lost 1 base and J lost 1, with 8 bases in between. Germline V gene lookup returns CDR1 SGHVS and CDR2 FNYEAQ. The CDR3 totals 14 residues. For the CDR3, the DNA is TGTGCCAGCAGCTTAGGGGCAGAATCCTACGAGCAGTACTTC. It specifies CASSLGAESYEQYF.

This clone was seen a few times. This chain joins TRBV10-3 and TRBJ1-3; no reliable D call. Germline V CDR1 and CDR2: ENHRY, SYGVKD. The CDR3 is 14 amino acids. Trimming removed 7 bases at V and 0 bases at J, with 10 bases between. The CDR3 here is CAIMGTNSGNTIYF. The CDR3 bases are TGTGCCATCATGGGCACCAACTCTGGAAACACCATATATTTT.

J is TRBJ2-5 and V is TRBV6-1, with no clear D. Trimming pared 6 bases from V and 2 bases from J, leaving 10 bases between. Germline V gene sequence: CDR1 MNHNS, CDR2 SASEGT. The CDR3 contains 13 residues. CDR3 in amino acids: CASSKTTQETQYF. CDR3 nucleotide sequence: TGTGCCAGCAGCAAAACAACGCAAGAGACCCAGTACTTC.

This clone was observed a single time. The genes are TRBV2 and TRBJ1-5; D unclear. The CDR3 is made up of 14 amino acids. V was cut by 2 bases and J by 8 bases, with 13 bases left in between. Germline-derived CDR1 and CDR2 are SNHLY and FYNNEI. The CDR3 DNA reads as TGTGCCAGCAGTGAAAGGGCCTCCGTGGAGCCCCAGCATTTT. It translates to CASSERASVEPQHF.

Only a few counts were recorded for this clone. The chain uses TRBV6-1 and TRBJ2-5; tentatively, D is TRBD1 (6 bases). CDR1 is MNHNS, CDR2 SASEGT, per germline. V was clipped by 4 bases and J by 4 bases, with 10 bases between them. The length of the CDR3 is 13 residues. The CDR3 loop is CASSATGLETQYF. The CDR3 DNA reads TGTGCCAGCAGTGCTACAGGGTTAGAGACCCAGTACTTC.

This chain joins TRBV4-2 and TRBJ2-3; D ambiguous. The CDR3 covers 13 residues. The V end was cut by 0 bases, the J end by 5 bases, with 6 bases between. Looked up from germline, CDR1 is LGHNA and CDR2 is YNFKEQ. The DNA of the CDR3 is TGTGCCAGCAGCCAAGAAAAGGAAGATACGCAGTATTTT. Encoded protein: CASSQEKEDTQYF.

The table lists this clone with a count of one. V and J are TRBV18 and TRBJ2-7, with 11 positions matching TRBD1. There are 15 residues in the CDR3. Looked up from germline, CDR1 is KGHSH and CDR2 is LQKENI. V lost 3 bases, J lost 4 bases, and 5 bases stayed unmatched. As DNA, the CDR3 is TGTGCCAGCTCACCCGGGACAGGGGGAACTTACGAGCAGTACTTC. Its protein product is CASSPGTGGTYEQYF.

This clone appeared once. V gene TRBV7-2 combines with J gene TRBJ2-1; a weak D match, TRBD2 (6 bases). CDR1 is SGHTA and CDR2 is FQGNSA in the germline V gene. V was pared by 4 bases and J by 9 bases, with 7 bases between. This CDR3 region has 11 residues. The CDR3 spells CASSSSVEQFF. CDR3 DNA: TGTGCCAGCAGCTCTAGCGTTGAGCAGTTCTTC.

The chain carries TRBV11-2 and TRBJ2-3; D is unresolved. In germline, CDR1 is SGHAT, CDR2 FQNNGV. This CDR3 is built from 16 residues. V shed 5 bases and J shed 2 bases, with 17 bases lying between them. For the CDR3, the DNA is TGTGCCAGCAGCCCCAACCCTGATGGGTCCACAGATACGCAGTATTTT. The encoded protein is CASSPNPDGSTDTQYF. The full variable domain, completed using reference TRBV11-2 and TRBJ2-3, is EAGVAQSPRYKIIEKRQSVAFWCNPISGHATLYWYQQILGQGPKLLIQFQNNGVVDDSQLPKDRFSAERLKGVDSTLKIQPAKLEDSAVYLCASSPNPDGSTDTQYFGPGTRLTVL.

The V call is TRBV6-5, the J call TRBJ1-6; D might be TRBD1 (6 bases). The V gene's germline CDR1 is MNHEY and CDR2 SVGAGI. The CDR3 loop spans 14 amino acids. V lost 2 bases to trimming and J lost 6 bases, with 8 bases between them. CDR3: CASSYQGSNSPLHF. CDR3 in DNA: TGTGCCAGCAGTTACCAGGGGAGTAATTCACCCCTCCACTTT.

This clone was counted between two and nine times. V gene TRBV9 combines with J gene TRBJ2-3; D remains unclear. V lost 0 bases and J lost 6, with 5 bases in between. The V gene's germline CDR1 is SGDLS and CDR2 YYNGEE. The CDR3 extends over 12 amino acids. The CDR3: CASSVGWDTQYF. As DNA, the CDR3 is TGTGCCAGCAGCGTAGGCTGGGATACGCAGTATTTT.

V gene TRBV19 combines with J gene TRBJ1-1, with no clear D. Germline V lookup: CDR1 LNHDA, CDR2 SQIVND (reference sequence). V was trimmed by 4 bases and J by 0 bases, leaving 9 bases between them. This CDR3 has 14 amino acids. The CDR3 sequence: CASSSRNMNTEAFF. DNA for the CDR3: TGTGCCAGTAGTAGCAGGAACATGAACACTGAAGCTTTCTTT.

This clone occurred a few times. V gene TRBV4-3 combines with J gene TRBJ2-3, with TRBD1 identical over 11 bases. Trimming cost V 4 bases and J 7 bases; bases outside gene matches: 7. The germline gives CDR1 LGHNA, CDR2 YSLEER. The CDR3 runs 15 residues. The DNA of the CDR3 is TGCGCCAGCAGCCGGGACAGGGGGGCACTAAATACGCAGTATTTT. Translated, it gives CASSRDRGALNTQYF.

The chain couples TRBV19 to TRBJ2-2; D is ambiguous. V gave up 3 bases and J gave up 6 bases, with 5 bases separating them. CDR3 length: 12 residues. CDR1 and CDR2 from the germline V gene are LNHDA and SQIVND (reference sequence). This CDR3 reads CASSMGAGELFF. CDR3 sequence (DNA): TGTGCCAGTAGTATGGGTGCCGGGGAGCTGTTTTTT.

The genes are TRBV4-2 and TRBJ1-6; D might be TRBD1 (6 bases). There are 16 residues in the CDR3. V was clipped by 0 bases and J by 10 bases, with 16 bases between them. Germline-derived CDR1 and CDR2 are LGHNA and YNFKEQ. CDR3 protein: CASSQDIPQGSSPLHF. The CDR3 region has the DNA TGTGCCAGCAGCCAAGATATCCCACAGGGTAGCTCACCCCTCCACTTT.

This chain joins TRBV19 and TRBJ2-3; D is uncertain. V was pared by 1 base and J by 4 bases, with 15 bases between. The germline gives CDR1 LNHDA, CDR2 SQIVND (reference sequence). This CDR3 is 16 amino acids long. The CDR3: CASSIARGANPDTQYF. CDR3 DNA sequence: TGTGCCAGTAGTATAGCGCGCGGAGCTAACCCAGATACGCAGTATTTT.

The rearrangement joins TRBV4-2 to TRBJ2-7; the match to TRBD2 covers 7 bases. This CDR3 is 15 amino acids long. In germline, CDR1 is LGHNA, CDR2 YNFKEQ. Losses at the gene ends were 0 bases for V and 2 bases for J; bases not matched to a gene: 4. Written as DNA, the CDR3 is TGTGCCAGCAGCCAAGAGGGAGGGTCCCCCTACGAGCAGTACTTC. Translated, it gives CASSQEGGSPYEQYF.

This chain connects TRBV6-5 to TRBJ2-5; D not certain. CDR1 MNHEY and CDR2 SVGAGI come from the germline V gene. The CDR3 covers 13 residues. V lost 2 bases and J 2 bases, leaving 6 bases between the germline ends. CDR3 DNA: TGTGCCAGCAGTTACCAGGATCAAGAGACCCAGTACTTC. Amino acids: CASSYQDQETQYF.

This chain connects TRBV7-9 to TRBJ1-6, with a tentative D call TRBD1 (6 bases). Between the trimmed V and J ends, which lost 1 base and 6 bases, there was a span of 19 bases. The CDR3 length is 18 residues. Looked up from germline, CDR1 is SEHNR and CDR2 is FQNEAQ (reference sequence). The CDR3 bases are TGTGCCAGCAGCTTAGGCCCCAAGCAGGGGTTGGCTAATTCACCCCTCCACTTT. It specifies CASSLGPKQGLANSPLHF.

This clone has a single count. The V call is TRBV6-5, the J call TRBJ1-2, with 7 positions matching TRBD1. This CDR3 region has 14 residues. Germline V lookup: CDR1 MNHEY, CDR2 SVGAGI. The junction had 13 bases not matched to a gene; V was cut back by 10 bases and J by 5 bases. CDR3 amino acids: CATLNTGAGYGYTF. Written as DNA, the CDR3 is TGTGCCACCTTAAACACAGGGGCCGGGTATGGCTACACCTTC.